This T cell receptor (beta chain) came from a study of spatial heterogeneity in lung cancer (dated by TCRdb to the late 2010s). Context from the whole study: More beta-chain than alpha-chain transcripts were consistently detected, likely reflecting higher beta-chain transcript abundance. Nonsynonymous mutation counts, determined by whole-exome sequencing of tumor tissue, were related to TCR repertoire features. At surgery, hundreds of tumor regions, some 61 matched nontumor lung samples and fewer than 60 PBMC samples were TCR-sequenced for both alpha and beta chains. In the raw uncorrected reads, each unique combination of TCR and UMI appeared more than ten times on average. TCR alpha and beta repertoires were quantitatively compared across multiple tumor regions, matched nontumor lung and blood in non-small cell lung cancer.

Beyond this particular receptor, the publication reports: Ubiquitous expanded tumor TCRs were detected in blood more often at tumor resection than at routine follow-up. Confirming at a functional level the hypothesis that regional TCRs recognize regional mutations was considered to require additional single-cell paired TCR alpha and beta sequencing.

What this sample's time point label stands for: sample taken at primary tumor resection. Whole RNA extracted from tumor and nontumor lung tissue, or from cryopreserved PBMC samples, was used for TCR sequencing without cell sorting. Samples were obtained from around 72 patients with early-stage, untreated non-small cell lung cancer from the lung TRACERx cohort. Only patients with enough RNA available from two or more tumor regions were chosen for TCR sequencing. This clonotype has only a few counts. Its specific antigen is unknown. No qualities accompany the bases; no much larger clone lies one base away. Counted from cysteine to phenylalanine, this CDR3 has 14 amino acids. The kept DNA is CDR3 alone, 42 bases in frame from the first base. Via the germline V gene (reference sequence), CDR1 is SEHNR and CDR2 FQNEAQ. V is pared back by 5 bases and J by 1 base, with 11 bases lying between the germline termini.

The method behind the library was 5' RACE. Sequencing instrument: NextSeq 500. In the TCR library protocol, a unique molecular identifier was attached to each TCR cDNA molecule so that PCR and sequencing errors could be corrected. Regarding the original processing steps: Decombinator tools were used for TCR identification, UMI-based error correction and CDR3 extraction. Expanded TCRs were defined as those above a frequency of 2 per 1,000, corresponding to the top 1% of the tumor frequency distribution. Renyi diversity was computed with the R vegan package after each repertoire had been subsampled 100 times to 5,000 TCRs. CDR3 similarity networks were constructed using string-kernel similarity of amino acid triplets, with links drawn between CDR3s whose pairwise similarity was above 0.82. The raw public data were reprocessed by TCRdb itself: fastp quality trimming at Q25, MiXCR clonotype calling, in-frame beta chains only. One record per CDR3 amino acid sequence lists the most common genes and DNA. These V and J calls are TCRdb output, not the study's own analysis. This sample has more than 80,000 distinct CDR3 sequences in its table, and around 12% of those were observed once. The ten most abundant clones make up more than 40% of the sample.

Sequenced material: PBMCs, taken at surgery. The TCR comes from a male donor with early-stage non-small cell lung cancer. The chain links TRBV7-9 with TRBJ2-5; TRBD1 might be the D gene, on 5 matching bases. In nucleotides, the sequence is TGTGCCAGCAGCCAGGACACTCTCCAAGAGACCCAGTACTTC. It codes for CASSQDTLQETQYF.